At least ten counts were recorded for the clone carrying this TCR beta chain. Antigen specificity is unknown. In making diagnoses, clinical symptoms, serum thyroxine and TRAb, thyroid ultrasound and orbital computed tomography were all used. There are 14 residues in the CDR3. Germline assignment: CDR1 MNHEY and CDR2 SVGEGT. V was cut by 5 bases and J by 3 bases, with 13 bases left in between. The data originate from a study of T cells in Graves' hyperthyroidism and ophthalmopathy. Amplified TCR beta CDR3 regions derived from RNA transcripts. The TCR CDR3 was amplified in a first-round RT-PCR using the HTBI primer set. TCRdb used MiXCR to reprocess the multiplex PCR reads, holding one entry per CDR3 protein. The sample comprises over 500,000 distinct CDR3 sequences, around 50% of which are singletons, and 35% to 50% rests with the top ten. Study-level points and caveats: Most expanded thyroid clonotypes above 0.001 also appeared in blood. Ophthalmopathy was separated from stable hyperthyroidism by a 13 V-J model. The model identified upcoming ophthalmopathy a median approximately six months ahead of onset.

The sequencing sample was made of peripheral blood or thyroid tissue (not recorded which). The gene calls are TRBV6-2 or TRBV6-3 and TRBJ1-2; D is unresolved. The TCR comes from an adult woman with Graves' disease, either hyperthyroidism or ophthalmopathy (not recorded which). CDR3 DNA sequence: TGTGCCAGCAGTCCTCCTACAGCTCACTATGGCTACACCTTC. This gives the protein CASSPPTAHYGYTF.